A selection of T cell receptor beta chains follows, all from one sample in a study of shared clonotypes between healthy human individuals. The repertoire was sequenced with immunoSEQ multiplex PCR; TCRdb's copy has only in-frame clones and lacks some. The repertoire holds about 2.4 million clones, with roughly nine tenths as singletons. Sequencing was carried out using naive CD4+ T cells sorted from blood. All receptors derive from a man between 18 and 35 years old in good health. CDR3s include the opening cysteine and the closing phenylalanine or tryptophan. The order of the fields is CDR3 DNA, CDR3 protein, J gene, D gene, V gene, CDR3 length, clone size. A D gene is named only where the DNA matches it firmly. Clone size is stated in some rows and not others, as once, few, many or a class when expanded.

CDR3 DNA: TGTGCCAGCAGCTTAGACACAGGGAAAGAGACCCAGTACTTC
CDR3 protein: CASSLDTGKETQYF
J gene: TRBJ2-5
D gene: NA
V gene: TRBV11-2
CDR3 length: 14
clone size: once

CDR3 DNA: TGTGCCAGCAGCCCGGGGCTAACAGGGGGCGCGGAGACCCAGTACTTC
CDR3 protein: CASSPGLTGGAETQYF
J gene: TRBJ2-5
D gene: TRBD1
V gene: TRBV9
CDR3 length: 16
clone size: NA

CDR3 DNA: TGTGCCACCAGCAGAGGACAATACTACGAGCAGTACTTC
CDR3 protein: CATSRGQYYEQYF
J gene: TRBJ2-7
D gene: NA
V gene: TRBV15
CDR3 length: 13
clone size: NA

CDR3 DNA: TGTGCCATCAGTGAAGCGGGGGGGCCAGAGACCCAGTACTTC
CDR3 protein: CAISEAGGPETQYF
J gene: TRBJ2-5
D gene: TRBD2
V gene: TRBV10-3
CDR3 length: 14
clone size: NA

CDR3 DNA: TGTGCCAGCTCACCCGGACAGGGGATGCTCGGGAACACTGAAGCTTTCTTT
CDR3 protein: CASSPGQGMLGNTEAFF
J gene: TRBJ1-1
D gene: TRBD1
V gene: TRBV18
CDR3 length: 17
clone size: NA

CDR3 DNA: TGTGCCAGCAGTGAAGGTAGCGGGGGCTTCAGATATACGCAGTATTTT
CDR3 protein: CASSEGSGGFRYTQYF
J gene: TRBJ2-3
D gene: TRBD2
V gene: TRBV6-1
CDR3 length: 16
clone size: NA

CDR3 DNA: TGTGCCAGCAGCTATCACAGGGCCGGGGAGCTGTTTTTT
CDR3 protein: CASSYHRAGELFF
J gene: TRBJ2-2
D gene: NA
V gene: TRBV11-3
CDR3 length: 13
clone size: NA

CDR3 DNA: TGTGCCAGCAGTTACGATTCCTTAAGTCCGGGGAACACCGGGGAGCTGTTTTTT
CDR3 protein: CASSYDSLSPGNTGELFF
J gene: TRBJ2-2
D gene: NA
V gene: TRBV6-7
CDR3 length: 18
clone size: NA

CDR3 DNA: TGTGCCAGCAGTCTACAGGGGAAGGTTTCCACCGGGGAGCTGTTTTTT
CDR3 protein: CASSLQGKVSTGELFF
J gene: TRBJ2-2
D gene: TRBD1
V gene: TRBV25-1
CDR3 length: 16
clone size: NA

CDR3 DNA: TGTGCCAGCAGCTTAAGCGGGACAGGGGTCGGCGGCTACACCTTC
CDR3 protein: CASSLSGTGVGGYTF
J gene: TRBJ1-2
D gene: TRBD1
V gene: TRBV7-2
CDR3 length: 15
clone size: NA

CDR3 DNA: TGTGCCAGCAGCCCCTGGGTCACAGATACGCAGTATTTT
CDR3 protein: CASSPWVTDTQYF
J gene: TRBJ2-3
D gene: NA
V gene: TRBV14
CDR3 length: 13
clone size: NA

CDR3 DNA: TGTGCCAGCAGCCGCGGGATCGGGTTCTTC
CDR3 protein: CASSRGIGFF
J gene: TRBJ2-1
D gene: NA
V gene: TRBV7-9
CDR3 length: 10
clone size: NA

CDR3 DNA: TGTGCCTGGAGTGTTTTAATGGGACAGCCTCGTAGTGAGCAGTTCTTC
CDR3 protein: CAWSVLMGQPRSEQFF
J gene: TRBJ2-1
D gene: TRBD1
V gene: TRBV30
CDR3 length: 16
clone size: NA

CDR3 DNA: TGCGCCAGCAGCTTACAGGGGCAGAGGGAGGCTTTCTTT
CDR3 protein: CASSLQGQREAFF
J gene: TRBJ1-1
D gene: TRBD1
V gene: TRBV5-1
CDR3 length: 13
clone size: NA

CDR3 DNA: TGTGCCAGCAGCCCGGGGGCGGGAGGGCCGAGCACAGATACGCAGTATTTT
CDR3 protein: CASSPGAGGPSTDTQYF
J gene: TRBJ2-3
D gene: TRBD2
V gene: TRBV7-9
CDR3 length: 17
clone size: NA

CDR3 DNA: TGTGCCAGCAGCCTACGAGCGGGAAGCATTCAGTACTTC
CDR3 protein: CASSLRAGSIQYF
J gene: TRBJ2-4
D gene: TRBD2
V gene: TRBV28
CDR3 length: 13
clone size: NA

CDR3 DNA: TGTGCCAGCAGTGAAGAACACGACCTAGGTGGCTACACCTTC
CDR3 protein: CASSEEHDLGGYTF
J gene: TRBJ1-2
D gene: NA
V gene: TRBV6-1
CDR3 length: 14
clone size: NA

CDR3 DNA: TGCGCCAGCAGGTCGGGACAGGGGGCAGTCACTGAAGCTTTCTTT
CDR3 protein: CASRSGQGAVTEAFF
J gene: TRBJ1-1
D gene: TRBD1
V gene: TRBV5-1
CDR3 length: 15
clone size: NA

CDR3 DNA: TGTGCCATCCGGAGGGGTACTAGCACAGATACGCAGTATTTT
CDR3 protein: CAIRRGTSTDTQYF
J gene: TRBJ2-3
D gene: NA
V gene: TRBV10-3
CDR3 length: 14
clone size: NA

CDR3 DNA: TGTGCCTCAGACAGGGACTCTGGAAACACCATATATTTT
CDR3 protein: CASDRDSGNTIYF
J gene: TRBJ1-3
D gene: TRBD1
V gene: TRBV30
CDR3 length: 13
clone size: few

CDR3 DNA: TGTGCCAGCACTCCGGGACCATACACCGGGGAGCTGTTTTTT
CDR3 protein: CASTPGPYTGELFF
J gene: TRBJ2-2
D gene: NA
V gene: TRBV2
CDR3 length: 14
clone size: NA

CDR3 DNA: TGTGCCAGCGCTGAGCCCACCAAAGCCAAAAACATTCAGTACTTC
CDR3 protein: CASAEPTKAKNIQYF
J gene: TRBJ2-4
D gene: NA
V gene: TRBV2
CDR3 length: 15
clone size: NA

CDR3 DNA: TGTGCCAGCAGCTCCGGGACGGGACAGGACTCCTACGAGCAGTACTTC
CDR3 protein: CASSSGTGQDSYEQYF
J gene: TRBJ2-7
D gene: TRBD1
V gene: TRBV11-3
CDR3 length: 16
clone size: NA

CDR3 DNA: TGTGCCAGCAGCCTCAGCCAAGTCTCTGGAAACACCATATATTTT
CDR3 protein: CASSLSQVSGNTIYF
J gene: TRBJ1-3
D gene: NA
V gene: TRBV7-9
CDR3 length: 15
clone size: NA

CDR3 DNA: TGTGCCAGTAGTGTGAGCCACAGGGATAAAGGCCTAGGGACCCAGTACTTC
CDR3 protein: CASSVSHRDKGLGTQYF
J gene: TRBJ2-5
D gene: NA
V gene: TRBV19
CDR3 length: 17
clone size: NA

CDR3 DNA: TGTGCCAGTAGTGCCCTGACAGGCTCCTACGAGCAGTACTTC
CDR3 protein: CASSALTGSYEQYF
J gene: TRBJ2-7
D gene: NA
V gene: TRBV19
CDR3 length: 14
clone size: NA

CDR3 DNA: TGTGCCAGTAGTCCCTCTCGGAATTTAAGTCCGAACACTGAAGCTTTCTTT
CDR3 protein: CASSPSRNLSPNTEAFF
J gene: TRBJ1-1
D gene: NA
V gene: TRBV19
CDR3 length: 17
clone size: NA

CDR3 DNA: TGTGCCAGCAGCACGACAGGGGCTGAAGCTTTCTTT
CDR3 protein: CASSTTGAEAFF
J gene: TRBJ1-1
D gene: TRBD1
V gene: TRBV5-6
CDR3 length: 12
clone size: NA

CDR3 DNA: TGTGCCAGCAGGGGGGACAGCTCTGGAAACACCATATATTTT
CDR3 protein: CASRGDSSGNTIYF
J gene: TRBJ1-3
D gene: TRBD1
V gene: TRBV2
CDR3 length: 14
clone size: NA

CDR3 DNA: TGTGCCAGCAGCGTTGGCGGGACCTCTGGGGCCAACGTCCTGACTTTC
CDR3 protein: CASSVGGTSGANVLTF
J gene: TRBJ2-6
D gene: NA
V gene: TRBV9
CDR3 length: 16
clone size: NA

CDR3 DNA: TGTGCCAGCGGAAGCTTGGAGACCCAGTACTTC
CDR3 protein: CASGSLETQYF
J gene: TRBJ2-5
D gene: NA
V gene: TRBV6-1
CDR3 length: 11
clone size: NA

CDR3 DNA: TGTGCCAGTAGTAGGGCAGAGAACTATGGCTACACCTTC
CDR3 protein: CASSRAENYGYTF
J gene: TRBJ1-2
D gene: NA
V gene: TRBV19
CDR3 length: 13
clone size: NA

CDR3 DNA: TGTGCCAGCAGTGAATATCCAGGGGGAAAACAGCCCCAGCATTTT
CDR3 protein: CASSEYPGGKQPQHF
J gene: TRBJ1-5
D gene: TRBD1
V gene: TRBV6-1
CDR3 length: 15
clone size: once

CDR3 DNA: TGCGCCAGCAGCTTGAGTGTTAACTATGGCTACACCTTC
CDR3 protein: CASSLSVNYGYTF
J gene: TRBJ1-2
D gene: NA
V gene: TRBV5-1
CDR3 length: 13
clone size: few

CDR3 DNA: TGTGCCAGCAGCCGGGCTAGCGATGGCAATGAGCAGTTCTTC
CDR3 protein: CASSRASDGNEQFF
J gene: TRBJ2-1
D gene: NA
V gene: TRBV4-2
CDR3 length: 14
clone size: NA

CDR3 DNA: TGTGCCAGCGCAGGAGGAGGGGAGACCCAGTACTTC
CDR3 protein: CASAGGGETQYF
J gene: TRBJ2-5
D gene: NA
V gene: TRBV2
CDR3 length: 12
clone size: NA

CDR3 DNA: TGTGCCAGCAGTTACGTGGGGGAAGGCGCCGGGGAGCTGTTTTTT
CDR3 protein: CASSYVGEGAGELFF
J gene: TRBJ2-2
D gene: NA
V gene: TRBV6-5
CDR3 length: 15
clone size: NA

CDR3 DNA: TGTGCCTGGAGTGGGGGGTACACTGAAGCTTTCTTT
CDR3 protein: CAWSGGYTEAFF
J gene: TRBJ1-1
D gene: NA
V gene: TRBV30
CDR3 length: 12
clone size: NA

CDR3 DNA: TGTGCCAGCAGTGGGGCGGGCGAGACCCAGTACTTC
CDR3 protein: CASSGAGETQYF
J gene: TRBJ2-5
D gene: NA
V gene: TRBV6-1
CDR3 length: 12
clone size: NA

CDR3 DNA: TGCGCCAGCAGCTTCGGGAGCGTCAATTCACCCCTCCACTTT
CDR3 protein: CASSFGSVNSPLHF
J gene: TRBJ1-6
D gene: NA
V gene: TRBV5-1
CDR3 length: 14
clone size: NA

CDR3 DNA: TGTGCCAGCAGTGAGGACAGCTATTATGGCTACACCTTC
CDR3 protein: CASSEDSYYGYTF
J gene: TRBJ1-2
D gene: NA
V gene: TRBV6-1
CDR3 length: 13
clone size: NA

CDR3 DNA: TGTGCCAGCAGTTTTGGGGCTCGCACTGAAGCTTTCTTT
CDR3 protein: CASSFGARTEAFF
J gene: TRBJ1-1
D gene: NA
V gene: TRBV27
CDR3 length: 13
clone size: NA

CDR3 DNA: TGTGCCAGCAGCAAATCCGTCGAGCAGTACTTC
CDR3 protein: CASSKSVEQYF
J gene: TRBJ2-7
D gene: NA
V gene: TRBV21-1
CDR3 length: 11
clone size: NA

CDR3 DNA: TGTGCCAGCAGTTCCGTGACGGGACTAGCGGGGGGGAAGCCCACAGATACGCAGTATTTT
CDR3 protein: CASSSVTGLAGGKPTDTQYF
J gene: TRBJ2-3
D gene: TRBD2
V gene: TRBV28
CDR3 length: 20
clone size: NA

CDR3 DNA: TGTGCCAGCAGGACGGACAGGGCCGCAGATACGCAGTATTTT
CDR3 protein: CASRTDRAADTQYF
J gene: TRBJ2-3
D gene: TRBD1
V gene: TRBV7-9
CDR3 length: 14
clone size: NA

CDR3 DNA: TGTGCCAGCAGCGTAGGTCCGACCTACGACGAGCAGTACTTC
CDR3 protein: CASSVGPTYDEQYF
J gene: TRBJ2-7
D gene: NA
V gene: TRBV9
CDR3 length: 14
clone size: NA